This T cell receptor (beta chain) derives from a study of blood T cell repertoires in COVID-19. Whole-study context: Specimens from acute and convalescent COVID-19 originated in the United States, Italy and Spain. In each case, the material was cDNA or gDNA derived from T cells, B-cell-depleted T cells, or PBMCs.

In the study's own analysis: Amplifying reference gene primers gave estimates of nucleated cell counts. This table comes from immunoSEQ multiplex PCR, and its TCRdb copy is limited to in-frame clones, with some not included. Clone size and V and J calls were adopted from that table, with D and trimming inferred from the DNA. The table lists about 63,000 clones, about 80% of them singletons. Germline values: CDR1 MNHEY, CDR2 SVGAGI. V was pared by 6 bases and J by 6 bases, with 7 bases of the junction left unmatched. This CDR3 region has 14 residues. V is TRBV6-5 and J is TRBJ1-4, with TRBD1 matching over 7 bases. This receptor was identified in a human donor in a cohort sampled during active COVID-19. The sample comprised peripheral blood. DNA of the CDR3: TGTGCCAGCAGCTCCTATGGACAGGATGAAAAACTGTTTTTT. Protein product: CASSSYGQDEKLFF.